This T cell receptor beta chain originates from a study of radiation and T cells in renal cell carcinoma. The method was immunoSEQ multiplex PCR; TCRdb's version includes in-frame clones alone and lacks a portion of them. The repertoire holds 100,000 to 150,000 clones, with 81% as singletons. The V and J ends lost 3 bases and 5 bases, in that order; junction bases with no gene match: 10. This CDR3 comprises 16 residues. From germline, CDR1 is SGHRS and CDR2 YFSETQ. As to time point: blood 2 weeks post-SBRT. The treatment was: 15 Gy SBRT to primary tumor, nephrectomy 4 weeks later. Clear cell pathology was present in this patient's renal cell carcinoma.

The sample here was blood, taken from a patient whose treatment included radiotherapy and nephrectomy. The V gene is TRBV5-1, the J gene TRBJ2-5; TRBD2 aligns across 10 bases. This TCR came from a man aged 45-65 years with renal cell carcinoma. For the CDR3, the DNA is TGCGCCAGCAGCTGGGGTGGAACTAGCGGGATGGAGACCCAGTACTTC. Translation gives CASSWGGTSGMETQYF.